This TCR beta chain was documented in a study of T cell repertoires in ileal Crohn's disease. With regard to this clone: The antigen is undetermined.

This CDR3 is 15 amino acids long. V gave up 5 bases and J gave up 2 bases; unmatched junction bases: 8. CDR1 and CDR2 from the germline V gene are LNHDA and SQIVND (reference sequence). The study, taken as a whole, reports: Sorted CD8 T cells held more high-frequency clones than CD4.

Measured with immunoSEQ multiplex PCR; TCRdb has only the in-frame clones, and not every one. This table has 11,000 to 15,000 clones, 70% to 85% appearing once. Material for sequencing was ileal tissue. V usage is TRBV19 and J usage is TRBJ2-7; 8 bases line up with TRBD1. The receptor comes from an adult with Crohn's disease. CDR3 in amino acids: CASSARARGPYEQYF. The CDR3 coding sequence is TGTGCCAGTAGTGCTAGGGCCAGGGGGCCCTACGAGCAGTACTTC.